Ten or more counts support the clone carrying this TCR beta chain. No antigen is known for it. Individual cDNA molecules were tagged with unique molecular identifiers, the study reported. One entry per CDR3 protein results from TCRdb running MiXCR on the 5' RACE reads. The table shows tens of thousands of distinct CDR3 sequences, with about 9% occurring only once. Trimming removed 2 bases at V and 5 bases at J, with 13 bases between. This CDR3 spans 16 amino acids. Germline loops: CDR1 MNHEY, CDR2 SVGAGI. The data belong to a study of early T cells in non-severe SARS-CoV-2 infection. Across the study: Sequencing of unsorted whole blood was done on bulk RNA, leaving chains unpaired. General observations from the study: Comparison of clonotypes with VDJdb favored anti-spike CD8 responses while missing private and CD4 specificities.

This chain joins TRBV6-5 and TRBJ1-6, with D possibly TRBD1 on 6 matching bases. This TCR was sampled from an adult who was a healthcare worker with PCR-confirmed SARS-CoV-2 infection or an uninfected control (not recorded which). Material: whole blood. In DNA form, the CDR3 reads TGTGCCAGCAGTTACGTTCTACAGGGACATAATTCACCCCTCCACTTT. Residues: CASSYVLQGHNSPLHF.